The 29 T cell receptor beta chains given below trace back to one sample, sequenced in a study of blood T cells in healthy people across ages. A second PCR, run for roughly 7 to 11 cycles, used a sample-barcoded 5' primer plus a J-beta primer mix. One entry per CDR3 protein results from TCRdb running MiXCR on the 5' RACE reads. The sample shows around 780,000 distinct CDR3 sequences, under 30% of them seen only once. These data were likewise used in another study, on T cells of mothers and their children.

Sequences were obtained from blood. The receptors originated from a boy aged 10-17 years in good health.

V and J are TRBV12-5 and TRBJ2-7; possibly TRBD2 for D (5 bases). The CDR3 is 13 amino acids. V lost 5 bases and J 0 bases, leaving 8 bases between the germline ends. Germline CDR1 LGHNT, CDR2 FRNRAP. CDR3 sequence reads: CASGQDFSYEQYF. The DNA of the CDR3 is TGTGCTAGTGGTCAGGACTTCTCCTACGAGCAGTACTTC. Filled out from reference TRBV12-5 and TRBJ2-7, the complete variable domain reads DARVTQTPRHKVTEMGQEVTMRCQPILGHNTVFWYRQTMMQGLELLAYFRNRAPLDDSGMPKDRFSAEMPDATLATLKIQPSEPRDSAVYFCASGQDFSYEQYFGPGTRLTVT.

The chain links TRBV5-1 to TRBJ1-2; 7 bases are a match to TRBD1. The CDR3 sequence is 14 residues long. The junction had 4 bases not matched to a gene; V was cut back by 2 bases and J by 3 bases. CDR1 is SGHRS, CDR2 YFSETQ, per germline. The CDR3 is CASSFYRGDYGYTF. The CDR3 nucleotides are TGCGCCAGCAGCTTCTACAGGGGAGACTATGGCTACACCTTC.

The chain carries TRBV12-3 or TRBV12-4 and TRBJ1-1; D is possibly TRBD1 (6 bases). The V and J ends lost 7 bases and 6 bases respectively, with 18 bases between them. The CDR3 runs 14 residues. The chain's CDR3 is CASISLGGAAEAFF. The DNA for the CDR3 is TGTGCCAGCATCTCGCTTGGGGGGGCAGCTGAAGCTTTCTTT.

The chain recombines TRBV12-3 or TRBV12-4 with TRBJ2-5; 9 bases match TRBD1. The CDR3 contains 15 residues. The V gene end was trimmed by 5 bases and the J gene end by 2 bases; junction bases not matched to a gene: 6. CDR3 sequence reads: CASSRTGGPQETQYF. The CDR3 nucleotides read TGTGCCAGCAGTCGAACAGGGGGCCCACAAGAGACCCAGTACTTC.

The chain carries TRBV7-9 and TRBJ1-2; TRBD1 matches at 10 bases. The V and J ends lost 4 bases and 6 bases, in that order; junction bases with no gene match: 5. The CDR3 runs 14 residues. Germline values: CDR1 SEHNR, CDR2 FQNEAQ (reference sequence). CDR3 region: CASSSGTGDDGYTF. In DNA form, the CDR3 reads TGTGCCAGCAGCTCCGGGACAGGGGACGATGGCTACACCTTC.

This clonotype was seen a handful of times. The chain is built from TRBV5-1 and TRBJ2-6, with 7 bases lining up with TRBD1. Germline V gene sequence: CDR1 SGHRS, CDR2 YFSETQ. The CDR3 contains 17 residues. With V trimmed by 2 bases and J by 0 bases, 5 bases remained unmatched. The DNA of the CDR3 is TGCGCCAGCAGCTTTAACAGGGGTAGCTCTGGGGCCAACGTCCTGACTTTC. This translates into CASSFNRGSSGANVLTF.

The chain recombines TRBV29-1 with TRBJ1-1, with 7 bases that match TRBD1. The CDR3 is made up of 13 amino acids. J was trimmed by 0 bases and V by 6 bases; bases with no gene match: 4. Germline lookup yields CDR1 SQVTM and CDR2 ANQGSEA. CDR3 DNA: TGCAGCGTGAACAGGGGAATGAACACTGAAGCTTTCTTT. Translating it yields CSVNRGMNTEAFF.

The rearrangement uses TRBV15 and TRBJ2-1; 7 positions agree with TRBD2. The CDR3 contains 14 residues. Germline V gene sequence: CDR1 LNHNV, CDR2 YYDKDF (reference sequence). With V trimmed by 1 base and J by 3 bases, 0 bases remained unmatched. The DNA for the CDR3 is TGTGCCACCAGCAGAGGGGGGGGCTACAATGAGCAGTTCTTC. Its translation: CATSRGGGYNEQFF.

This clonotype was seen repeatedly, ten times or more. J is TRBJ2-3 and V is TRBV6-5, with a weak D call TRBD2 (7 bases). Per germline, CDR1 MNHEY and CDR2 SVGAGI. V lost 2 bases and J 1 base, leaving 10 bases between the germline ends. The CDR3 sequence is 15 residues long. CDR3 loop: CASSYGRGRTDTQYF. CDR3 nucleotide sequence: TGTGCCAGCAGTTACGGGCGGGGGCGCACAGATACGCAGTATTTT.

The chain uses TRBV5-1 and TRBJ2-6; D is possibly TRBD1 or TRBD2 (6 bases each). Germline V gives CDR1 SGHRS, CDR2 YFSETQ. V lost 0 bases and J 2 bases, leaving 12 bases between the germline ends. The CDR3 length is 17 residues. As DNA, the CDR3 is TGCGCCAGCAGCTTGGCCGGAGGGGGAGCTGGGGCCAACGTCCTGACTTTC. Translation: CASSLAGGGAGANVLTF. The full variable domain, with the rest looked up from reference TRBV5-1 and TRBJ2-6, is KAGVTQTPRYLIKTRGQQVTLSCSPISGHRSVSWYQQTPGQGLQFLFEYFSETQRNKGNFPGRFSGRQFSNSRSEMNVSTLELGDSALYLCASSLAGGGAGANVLTFGAGSRLTVL.

The sample holds a few counts of this clonotype. The chain employs TRBV5-1 and TRBJ2-5, with TRBD2 identical over 8 bases. Judging by the DNA end, TRBJ2-1 fits better; the J call may be wrong. Germline CDR1 and CDR2: SGHRS and YFSETQ. The CDR3 is made up of 14 amino acids. The CDR3 protein is CASSSGTRGYEQFF. The CDR3 DNA reads as TGCGCCAGCAGCTCCGGGACTAGGGGCTATGAGCAGTTCTTC.

The chain employs TRBV25-1 and TRBJ1-6, with a possible D match to TRBD1 (6 bases). Germline CDR1 reads MGHDK; CDR2 reads SYGVNS. This CDR3 has 13 amino acids. V was trimmed by 4 bases and J by 7 bases, leaving 8 bases between them. The CDR3 sequence: CASSAGDNSPLHF. In DNA, the CDR3 is TGTGCCAGCAGTGCAGGGGACAATTCACCCCTCCACTTT.

The chain joins TRBV20-1 to TRBJ2-5; possible D gene TRBD2, 5 bases. V was pared by 0 bases and J by 2 bases, with 16 bases between. The CDR3 consists of 16 residues. Germline CDR1 is DFQATT and CDR2 is SNEGSKA (reference sequence). CDR3 sequence (DNA): TGCAGTGCTAGAGATGTTGAGCGGCCAAAACAAGAGACCCAGTACTTC. It yields the protein CSARDVERPKQETQYF.

The J gene is TRBJ2-5, the V gene TRBV10-3; 9 bases line up with TRBD2. The J segment lost 4 bases and the V segment lost 4 bases, leaving 1 base of the junction unmatched. The germline gives CDR1 ENHRY, CDR2 SYGVKD. The CDR3 consists of 13 residues. Written as DNA, the CDR3 is TGTGCCATCAGTGTGCGGGGGGGAGAGACCCAGTACTTC. Protein product: CAISVRGGETQYF.

This clonotype has a handful of counts. The chain has TRBV12-3 or TRBV12-4 and TRBJ1-2; no firm D call. This CDR3 spans 13 amino acids. Trimming pared 3 bases from V and 4 bases from J, leaving 9 bases between. The CDR3 sequence: CASSFTAVYGYTF. CDR3 bases: TGTGCCAGCAGTTTTACAGCAGTCTATGGCTACACCTTC.

This clonotype was seen a handful of times. This chain uses TRBV7-9 with TRBJ1-2; no clear D. Germline CDR1 is SEHNR and CDR2 is FQNEAQ (reference sequence). The CDR3 length is 16 residues. V shed 5 bases and J shed 2 bases, with 18 bases lying between them. CDR3 sequence reads: CASSPAYLSGNYGYTF. As DNA, the CDR3 is TGTGCCAGCAGCCCTGCTTATTTATCGGGGAACTATGGCTACACCTTC.

The table lists this clonotype with a few counts. The chain couples TRBV15 to TRBJ1-3, with D unresolved. Between the trimmed V and J ends, which lost 0 bases and 0 bases, there was a span of 9 bases. The CDR3 loop spans 16 amino acids. The germline V gene encodes CDR1 LNHNV and CDR2 YYDKDF (reference sequence). The CDR3, as DNA: TGTGCCACCAGCAGAGAGGGGAGTATCTCTGGAAACACCATATATTTT. This translates into CATSREGSISGNTIYF.

The chain links TRBV2 to TRBJ2-1; 8 bases map to TRBD2. Looked up from germline, CDR1 is SNHLY and CDR2 is FYNNEI. V lost 5 bases, J lost 2 bases, and 8 bases stayed unmatched. This CDR3 is built from 16 residues. The CDR3 DNA reads TGTGCCAGCAGTAGCCCCGGCGGGGGGACCTACAATGAGCAGTTCTTC. Its protein product is CASSSPGGGTYNEQFF.

This clonotype has only a few counts. V and J are TRBV20-1 and TRBJ1-2; no definite D call. The V and J ends lost 0 bases and 4 bases respectively, with 12 bases between them. Looked up from germline, CDR1 is DFQATT and CDR2 is SNEGSKA (reference sequence). CDR3 length: 14 residues. CDR3 nucleotide sequence: TGCAGTGCTAGAGAAGGAAGTTCTGGCTATGGCTACACCTTC. Translating it yields CSAREGSSGYGYTF.

CDR3 coding DNA: TGTGCCAGCAGCCCCGAGGGAGCGGTTCAGGATGGCTACACCTTC. Translating it yields CASSPEGAVQDGYTF. This chain uses TRBV9 with TRBJ1-2, with D unresolved. Germline-derived CDR1 and CDR2 are SGDLS and YYNGEE. Between the trimmed V and J ends, which lost 4 bases and 6 bases, there was a span of 19 bases. The CDR3 covers 15 residues.

The chain combines TRBV25-1 with TRBJ2-5, with 8 bases identical to TRBD2. Germline V gene lookup returns CDR1 MGHDK and CDR2 SYGVNS. The ends lost 1 base at V and 5 bases at J; junction bases unmatched: 6. The CDR3 has 15 residues. CDR3 amino acids: CASSESTGGPETQYF. In DNA, the CDR3 is TGTGCCAGCAGTGAATCAACGGGGGGGCCGGAGACCCAGTACTTC. The full variable domain, completed using reference TRBV25-1 and TRBJ2-5, is EADIYQTPRYLVIGTGKKITLECSQTMGHDKMYWYQQDPGMELHLIHYSYGVNSTEKGDLSSESTVSRIRTEHFPLTLESARPSHTSQYLCASSESTGGPETQYFGPGTRLLVL.

This sequence joins TRBV12-3 or TRBV12-4 and TRBJ2-3; D might be TRBD1 or TRBD2, each matching 5 bases. The ends were cut back, 6 bases at V and 4 bases at J, with 14 bases in the middle. CDR3 size: 14 residues. In DNA form, the CDR3 reads TGTGCCAGCAGGAGGGACGGCGACTCAGATACGCAGTATTTT. Translating it yields CASRRDGDSDTQYF.

This clonotype was found a few times. The chain recombines TRBV12-3 or TRBV12-4 with TRBJ2-1; weak D call: TRBD1 (6 bases). There are 16 residues in the CDR3. Trimming removed 5 bases from V and 8 bases from J, with 22 bases in between. The CDR3 loop reads CASSPGTTIPRHEQFF. DNA for the CDR3: TGTGCCAGCAGTCCTGGGACAACCATCCCTAGACATGAGCAGTTCTTC.

The rearrangement uses TRBV14 and TRBJ2-1, with TRBD1 identical over 10 bases. The germline gives CDR1 SGHDN, CDR2 FVKESK. V was pared by 4 bases and J by 7 bases, with 7 bases of the junction left unmatched. The CDR3 loop spans 15 amino acids. The chain's CDR3 is CASSPTTGGLNEQFF. In nucleotides, the CDR3 is TGTGCCAGCAGCCCGACGACAGGGGGCTTGAATGAGCAGTTCTTC.

The V and J genes are TRBV19 and TRBJ1-2, with D perhaps matching TRBD1 (6 bases). CDR1 and CDR2 from the germline V gene are LNHDA and SQIVND (reference sequence). This CDR3 is built from 13 residues. The V end lost 4 bases, the J end lost 5 bases, and 11 bases lay between the germline ends. The chain's CDR3 is CASSTDRPYGYTF. The CDR3 nucleotides read TGTGCCAGTAGTACCGACAGGCCTTATGGCTACACCTTC.

Only a few counts were recorded for this clonotype. One end of the junction does not line up with germline, which may come from a read error. The chain links TRBV6-1 to TRBJ2-5; 7 bases fit TRBD2. There are 16 residues in the CDR3. Per germline, CDR1 MNHNS and CDR2 SASEGT. The CDR3 DNA reads TGTGCCAGCAGGGCTGCTGGCGGGGGAGAGCAAGAGACCCAATACTTC. This gives the protein CASRAAGGGEQETQYF.

The chain joins TRBV4-1 to TRBJ2-1; D perhaps matches TRBD1 (5 bases). CDR3 length equals 16 residues. Germline-derived CDR1 and CDR2 are MGHRA and YSYEKL. The V end was cut by 4 bases, the J end by 0 bases, with 13 bases between. The CDR3 protein is CASSPRQTCSYNEQFF. DNA for the CDR3: TGCGCCAGCAGCCCCCGACAGACATGCTCCTACAATGAGCAGTTCTTC.

This clonotype was counted between two and nine times. At one end the junction does not follow the germline gene, possibly because of a read error. The chain employs TRBV7-2 and TRBJ2-1; D might be TRBD2 (8 bases). This CDR3 region has 17 residues. CDR1 is SGHTA, CDR2 FQGNSA, per germline. The CDR3 here is CASSLGGGLASYNEQFF. In DNA form, the CDR3 reads TGCGCCAGCAGCTTAGGGGGCGGACTAGCCTCCTACAATGAGCAGTTCTTC.

This clonotype showed up just a few times. The chain carries TRBV29-1 and TRBJ2-3, with a possible D match to TRBD2 (6 bases). The germline V and J ends were trimmed by 6 bases and 1 base, with 8 bases remaining between them. The CDR3 contains 12 residues. Germline lookup yields CDR1 SQVTM and CDR2 ANQGSEA. The CDR3 region has the DNA TGCAGCGTAGCGGGCCGCACAGATACGCAGTATTTT. Protein: CSVAGRTDTQYF.